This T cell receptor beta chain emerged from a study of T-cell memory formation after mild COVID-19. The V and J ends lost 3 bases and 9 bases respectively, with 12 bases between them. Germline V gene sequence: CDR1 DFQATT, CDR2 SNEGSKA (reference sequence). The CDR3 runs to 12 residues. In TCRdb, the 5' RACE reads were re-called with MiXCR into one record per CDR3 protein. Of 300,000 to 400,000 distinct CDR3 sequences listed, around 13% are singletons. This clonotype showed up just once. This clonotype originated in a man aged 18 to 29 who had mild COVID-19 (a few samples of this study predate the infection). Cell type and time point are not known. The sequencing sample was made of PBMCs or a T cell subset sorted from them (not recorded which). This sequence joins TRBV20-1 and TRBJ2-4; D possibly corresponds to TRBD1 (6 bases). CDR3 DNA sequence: TGCAGTGCTAGCAGACAGGCCCCCATTCAGTACTTC. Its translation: CSASRQAPIQYF.